Shown below are 17 T cell receptor beta chains from a single sample sequenced in a study of blood T cell repertoires in COVID-19. Sequencing used immunoSEQ multiplex PCR; TCRdb keeps in-frame clones, though not all of them. This table holds approximately 190,000 clones, less than 90% found once. The sample taken for sequencing was peripheral blood. The source is a woman aged 40 to 50 with acute or convalescent COVID-19.

The chain's CDR3 is CASRRVLYPRYTF. The DNA for the CDR3 is TGTGCCAGCCGGAGGGTTCTCTATCCTAGATACACCTTC. The V and J genes are TRBV6-5 and TRBJ1-2; D gene unclear. The CDR3 has 13 residues. Germline CDR1 MNHEY, CDR2 SVGAGI. V gave up 8 bases and J gave up 11 bases, with 21 bases separating them.

The chain couples TRBV10-2 to TRBJ1-2; D perhaps matches TRBD1 (6 bases). Germline lookup yields CDR1 WSHSY and CDR2 SAAADI. The CDR3 contains 15 residues. The ends were cut back, 3 bases at V and 6 bases at J, with 17 bases in the middle. CDR3 in DNA: TGCGCCAGCAGTGAAGGGTGGGACACCAGACATGGCTACACCTTC. Translated: CASSEGWDTRHGYTF.

This chain connects TRBV9 to TRBJ2-2; D not resolved. The V gene lost 0 bases and the J gene lost 4 bases, with 10 bases spanning the gap. This CDR3 comprises 15 residues. Germline V gene data show CDR1 as SGDLS and CDR2 as YYNGEE. The CDR3 DNA is TGTGCCAGCAGCGTAGTGCCCACTTCCACCGGGGAGCTGTTTTTT. Translating gives CASSVVPTSTGELFF.

The table lists this clone with a few counts. V is TRBV2 and J is TRBJ2-7, with 7 positions matching TRBD1. There are 14 residues in the CDR3. J was trimmed by 0 bases and V by 4 bases; bases with no gene match: 3. The germline V gene has CDR1 SNHLY and CDR2 FYNNEI. This chain's CDR3 is CASSADRASYEQYF. The CDR3 DNA follows: TGTGCCAGCAGTGCCGACAGGGCCTCCTACGAGCAGTACTTC.

The table lists this clone with a count of one. This chain joins TRBV6-5 and TRBJ2-5; 12 bases are shared with TRBD1. V lost 11 bases and J lost 4; bases outside the gene matches: 11. The CDR3 loop spans 15 amino acids. Germline CDR1 is MNHEY and CDR2 is SVGAGI. Here the CDR3 reads CAGTAGTGGAETQYF. The CDR3 DNA is TGTGCCGGAACCGCCGGGACAGGGGGCGCAGAGACCCAGTACTTC.

V and J are TRBV15 and TRBJ1-6; 7 nucleotides align to TRBD1. The J segment lost 7 bases and the V segment lost 3 bases, leaving 9 bases of the junction unmatched. CDR3 length equals 16 residues. The germline gives CDR1 LNHNV, CDR2 YYDKDF (reference sequence). The DNA of the CDR3 is TGTGCCACCAGCAGGTCAACGGGACAGCCAAATTCACCCCTCCACTTT. Translating it yields CATSRSTGQPNSPLHF.

The rearrangement links TRBV28 to TRBJ1-5; D not resolved. Per the germline V gene, CDR1 is MDHEN and CDR2 is SYDVKM. This CDR3 has 12 amino acids. V lost 2 bases, J lost 7 bases, and 6 bases lay in between. The CDR3 DNA reads TGTGCCAGCAGTTTAACCGGGCAGCCCCAGCATTTT. It is translated as CASSLTGQPQHF.

This clone was seen a few times. The V and J genes are TRBV28 and TRBJ1-3; the D gene is possibly TRBD1 (5 bases). Germline V CDR1 and CDR2: MDHEN, SYDVKM. The CDR3 is 13 amino acids. Trimming pared 11 bases from V and 4 bases from J, leaving 15 bases between. This chain's CDR3 is CAVKGPGGNTIYF. In DNA form, the CDR3 reads TGTGCCGTAAAGGGGCCCGGGGGAAACACCATATATTTT.

The J gene is TRBJ2-5, the V gene TRBV5-1, with D maybe TRBD2 (5 bases). Trimming removed 0 bases at V and 0 bases at J, with 9 bases between. This CDR3 contains 15 residues. Germline values: CDR1 SGHRS, CDR2 YFSETQ. The CDR3 DNA is TGCGCCAGCAGCTTGGGCCTGCGGGACCAAGAGACCCAGTACTTC. The encoded protein is CASSLGLRDQETQYF.

This chain connects TRBV5-1 to TRBJ2-2; TRBD1 matches at 7 bases. Per the germline V gene, CDR1 is SGHRS and CDR2 is YFSETQ. This CDR3 spans 15 amino acids. V lost 4 bases to trimming and J lost 0 bases; unmatched junction nucleotides: 3. The CDR3 DNA is TGCGCCAGCAGCCCCGGGACAGCGAACACCGGGGAGCTGTTTTTT. Amino acids: CASSPGTANTGELFF.

This clone was observed a few times. CDR3 sequence reads: CASSLVGEKLFF. As DNA, the CDR3 is TGTGCCAGCAGCCTTGTCGGGGAAAAACTGTTTTTT. The gene calls are TRBV3-1 (or the pseudogene TRBV3-2) and TRBJ1-4; D is ambiguous. V dropped 4 bases and J dropped 8 bases, with 8 bases sitting between them. There are 12 residues in the CDR3. From germline, CDR1 is LGHDT and CDR2 YNNKEL (reference sequence).

The chain uses TRBV27 and TRBJ2-7; 7 nucleotides agree with TRBD1. The length of the CDR3 is 13 residues. Trimming cost V 4 bases and J 6 bases; bases outside gene matches: 6. Germline V CDR1 and CDR2: MNHEY, SMNVEV (reference sequence). The CDR3 DNA is TGTGCCAGCAGTTCCCAGGGACAGCTCGAGCAGTACTTC. It encodes CASSSQGQLEQYF.

The chain joins TRBV7-9 to TRBJ2-1; possible D gene TRBD2, 6 bases. CDR3 length equals 21 residues. Germline loops: CDR1 SEHNR, CDR2 FQNEAQ (reference sequence). V was cut by 5 bases and J by 0 bases, with 29 bases left in between. As DNA, the CDR3 is TGTGCCAGCAGCACCCCGCCCCTGACTAGTTCTTTCCCGAGCTCCTACAATGAGCAGTTCTTC. This translates into CASSTPPLTSSFPSSYNEQFF.

The rearrangement uses TRBV2 and TRBJ1-5; possibly TRBD1 for D (5 bases). CDR1 is SNHLY and CDR2 is FYNNEI in the germline V gene. The CDR3 spans 16 residues. Trimming shortened V by 5 bases and J by 0 bases, and 14 bases separated the two germline ends. CDR3 nucleotides: TGTGCCAGCAGTATCGACAGTCCTTATAGCAATCAGCCCCAGCATTTT. Its translation is CASSIDSPYSNQPQHF.

This chain links TRBV6-5 with TRBJ2-3, with D unclear. The CDR3 is 14 amino acids. V lost 7 bases to trimming and J lost 2 bases, with 13 bases between them. Looked up from germline, CDR1 is MNHEY and CDR2 is SVGAGI. CDR3 amino acids: CASTLGAVTDTQYF. DNA of the CDR3: TGTGCCAGCACGTTAGGTGCGGTCACAGATACGCAGTATTTT.

This sequence joins TRBV5-1 and TRBJ2-7, with D hard to call. V lost 1 base and J lost 4, with 21 bases in between. Germline V CDR1 and CDR2: SGHRS, YFSETQ. This CDR3 has 17 amino acids. The CDR3 protein is CASSLFVEVGPRYEQYF. DNA of the CDR3: TGCGCCAGCAGCTTGTTTGTCGAGGTCGGTCCAAGGTACGAGCAGTACTTC. The full variable domain, completed using reference TRBV5-1 and TRBJ2-7, is KAGVTQTPRYLIKTRGQQVTLSCSPISGHRSVSWYQQTPGQGLQFLFEYFSETQRNKGNFPGRFSGRQFSNSRSEMNVSTLELGDSALYLCASSLFVEVGPRYEQYFGPGTRLTVT.

The chain carries TRBV4-2 and TRBJ1-1; 12 positions match TRBD1. J lost 5 bases, V lost 4 bases, and 8 bases had no gene match. Germline V CDR1 and CDR2: LGHNA, YNFKEQ. CDR3 length equals 16 residues. The CDR3 sequence is CASSRLGQGAYTEAFF. The CDR3 DNA sequence: TGTGCCAGCAGCCGATTGGGACAGGGGGCATATACTGAAGCTTTCTTT.